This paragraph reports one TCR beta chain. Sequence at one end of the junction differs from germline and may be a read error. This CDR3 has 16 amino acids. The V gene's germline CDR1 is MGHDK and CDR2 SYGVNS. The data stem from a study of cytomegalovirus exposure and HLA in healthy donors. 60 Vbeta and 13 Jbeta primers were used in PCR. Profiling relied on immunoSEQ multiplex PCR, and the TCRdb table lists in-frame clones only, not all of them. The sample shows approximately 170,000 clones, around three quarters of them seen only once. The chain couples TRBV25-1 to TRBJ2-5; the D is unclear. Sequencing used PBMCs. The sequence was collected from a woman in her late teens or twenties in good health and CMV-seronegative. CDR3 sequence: CASSDFSRMPQEAQYF. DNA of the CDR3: TGTGCCAGCAGTGACTTCAGTCGAATGCCCCAAGAGGCCCAGTACTTC. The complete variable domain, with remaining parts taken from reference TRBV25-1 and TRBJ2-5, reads EADIYQTPRYLVIGTGKKITLECSQTMGHDKMYWYQQDPGMELHLIHYSYGVNSTEKGDLSSESTVSRIRTEHFPLTLESARPSHTSQYLCASSDFSRMPQEAQYFGPGTRLLVL.